The present T cell receptor (beta chain) was sequenced within a study of blood T cell repertoires in COVID-19. Study context: Acute and convalescent COVID-19 samples came from the United States, Italy and Spain. The analysed material was cDNA or gDNA that came from T cells, B-cell-depleted T cells, or PBMCs.

Methods used by the authors: For nucleated cells, counts were estimated from reference gene primer amplification. Clones were sequenced by immunoSEQ multiplex PCR, and TCRdb holds only the in-frame ones, with some missing. D and trimming come from the DNA, and the V and J calls and clone size come from that table. This sample has over 60,000 clones, with around nine tenths found just once. Trimming left V 2 bases short and J 1 base short, with 12 bases between. This CDR3 comprises 15 residues. CDR1 is SGHRS and CDR2 is YFSETQ in the germline V gene. The source of this sequence is an older woman with acute or convalescent COVID-19. The sequenced sample was peripheral blood. The gene calls are TRBV5-1 and TRBJ2-5; D may be TRBD1 (6 bases). The CDR3: CASSFQTGTQETQYF. CDR3 DNA sequence: TGCGCCAGCAGCTTTCAAACAGGGACCCAAGAGACCCAGTACTTC.